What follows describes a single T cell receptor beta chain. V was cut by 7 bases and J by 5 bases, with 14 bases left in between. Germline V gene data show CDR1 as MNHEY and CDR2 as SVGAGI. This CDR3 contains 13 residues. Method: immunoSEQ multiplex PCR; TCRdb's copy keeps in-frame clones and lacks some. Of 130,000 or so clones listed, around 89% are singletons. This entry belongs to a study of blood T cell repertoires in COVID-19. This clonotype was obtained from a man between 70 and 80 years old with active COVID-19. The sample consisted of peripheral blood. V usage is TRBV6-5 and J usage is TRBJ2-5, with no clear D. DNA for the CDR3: TGTGCCAGCATCCGAACTTACGTGGAGACCCAGTACTTC. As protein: CASIRTYVETQYF.